These T cell receptor beta chains were read from a single sample in a study of blood T cell repertoires in COVID-19. The table came from immunoSEQ multiplex PCR; TCRdb's copy has only in-frame clones and leaves some out. The sample lists over 350,000 clones, 80% to 90% occurring once. Sample: PBMCs or T cells enriched from blood (not recorded which). The receptor set was obtained from a woman aged 50 to 60 who had recovered from COVID-19. CDR3s include the opening cysteine and the closing phenylalanine or tryptophan. Rows give clone size only sometimes, using once, few, many, or a class for an expanded clone.

J gene | V gene | clone size | CDR3 protein
TRBJ2-3 | TRBV27 | . | CASGLRGSTDTQYF
TRBJ2-3 | TRBV18 | . | CASSPNRGPDTQYF
TRBJ2-7 | TRBV18 | many | CASSQGALTYEQYF
TRBJ1-5 | TRBV30 | . | CAWSRRGNQPQHF
TRBJ1-2 | TRBV5-6 | . | CASSLGGQGPNYGYTF
TRBJ1-1 | TRBV18 | once | CASSRTGMNTEAFF
TRBJ1-5 | TRBV5-6 | . | CASSPYQPQHF
TRBJ1-2 | TRBV5-1 | . | CASSRQENYGYTF
TRBJ2-2 | TRBV5-1 | . | CASSLAPVGATGELFF
TRBJ1-5 | TRBV4-3 | few | CASSQQRQSNQPQHF
TRBJ1-2 | TRBV29-1 | . | CSVEGTYPGYTF
TRBJ2-1 | TRBV7-2 | . | CASAPGTTYNEQFF
TRBJ1-1 | TRBV27 | . | CATTSTGSVTEAFF
TRBJ2-2 | TRBV7-6 | once | CASSPTLTGEIGELFF
TRBJ2-2 | TRBV19 | . | CASSQDRVWYTGELFF
TRBJ1-5 | TRBV28 | . | CASRILTDGGEYSNQPQHF
TRBJ2-7 | TRBV3-1/TRBV3-2 | . | CASSQVVSSEQYF
TRBJ1-1 | TRBV7-2 | . | CASSRGLTGAFF
TRBJ2-1 | TRBV5-6 | . | CASSWTGNNEQFF
TRBJ1-2 | TRBV19 | . | CASSFYRDSLGYTF
TRBJ2-7 | TRBV15 | . | CATSSDLRDRAAEQYF
TRBJ1-6 | TRBV19 | many | CASTPPGMSYNSPLHF
TRBJ2-5 | TRBV15 | once | CATSRAVGSETQYF
TRBJ1-5 | TRBV19 | . | CASSDRGGNQPQHF
TRBJ1-1 | TRBV7-9 | . | CASSLDVGRSAFF
TRBJ1-1 | TRBV3-1/TRBV3-2 | . | CASSQDRAPEVVNTEAFF
TRBJ1-1 | TRBV19 | few | CASAQGQGVTEAFF
TRBJ2-1 | TRBV5-1 | . | CASSPTPGLAGGPYNEQFF
TRBJ2-2 | TRBV9 | few | CASLPGLGVGELFF